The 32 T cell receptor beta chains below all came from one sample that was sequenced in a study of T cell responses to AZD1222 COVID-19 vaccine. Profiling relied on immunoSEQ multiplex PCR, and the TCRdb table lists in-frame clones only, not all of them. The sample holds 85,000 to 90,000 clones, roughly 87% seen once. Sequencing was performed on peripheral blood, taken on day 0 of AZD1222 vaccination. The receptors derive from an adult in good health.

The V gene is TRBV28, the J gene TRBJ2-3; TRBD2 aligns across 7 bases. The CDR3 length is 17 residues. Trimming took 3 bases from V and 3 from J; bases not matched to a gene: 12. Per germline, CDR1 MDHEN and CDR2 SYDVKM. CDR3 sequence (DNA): TGTGCCAGCAGTTTCCCCTCGCCTGGCGGGAGTACAGATACGCAGTATTTT. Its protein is CASSFPSPGGSTDTQYF.

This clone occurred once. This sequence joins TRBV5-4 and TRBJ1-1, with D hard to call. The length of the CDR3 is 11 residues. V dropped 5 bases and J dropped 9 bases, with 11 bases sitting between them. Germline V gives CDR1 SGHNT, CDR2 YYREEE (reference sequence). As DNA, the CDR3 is TGTGCCAGCAGGGCGCTGGGGAAAGCTTTCTTT. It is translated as CASRALGKAFF.

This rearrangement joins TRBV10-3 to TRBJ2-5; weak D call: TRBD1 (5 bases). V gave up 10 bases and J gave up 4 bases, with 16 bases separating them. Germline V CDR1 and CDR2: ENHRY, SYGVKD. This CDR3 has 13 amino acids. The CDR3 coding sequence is TGTGCCACCGCGTCCCAGGGCGGAGAGACCCAGTACTTC. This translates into CATASQGGETQYF.

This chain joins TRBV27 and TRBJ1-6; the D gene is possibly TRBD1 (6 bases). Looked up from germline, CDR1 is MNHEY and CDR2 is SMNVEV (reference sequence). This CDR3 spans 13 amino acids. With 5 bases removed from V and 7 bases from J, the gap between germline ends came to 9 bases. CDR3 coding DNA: TGTGCCAGCAGTCACGGACAGAATTCACCCCTCCACTTT. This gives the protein CASSHGQNSPLHF.

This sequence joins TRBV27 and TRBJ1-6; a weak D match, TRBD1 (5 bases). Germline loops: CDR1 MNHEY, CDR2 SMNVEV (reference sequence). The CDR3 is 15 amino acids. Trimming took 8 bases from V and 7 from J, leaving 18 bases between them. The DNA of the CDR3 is TGTGCCAGCCGATATCAGCCAGGGAGAAATTCACCCCTCCACTTT. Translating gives CASRYQPGRNSPLHF.

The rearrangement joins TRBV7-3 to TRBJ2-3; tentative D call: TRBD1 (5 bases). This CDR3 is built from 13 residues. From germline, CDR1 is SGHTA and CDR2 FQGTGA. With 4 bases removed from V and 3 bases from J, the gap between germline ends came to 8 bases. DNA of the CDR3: TGTGCCAGCAGCTCCCAGGGAACAGATACGCAGTATTTT. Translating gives CASSSQGTDTQYF.

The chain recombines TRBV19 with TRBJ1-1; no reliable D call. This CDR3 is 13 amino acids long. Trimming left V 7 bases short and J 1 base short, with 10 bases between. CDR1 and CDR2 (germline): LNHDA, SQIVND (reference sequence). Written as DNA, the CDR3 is TGTGCCAGTATGGAGAGGGCGAACACTGAAGCTTTCTTT. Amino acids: CASMERANTEAFF.

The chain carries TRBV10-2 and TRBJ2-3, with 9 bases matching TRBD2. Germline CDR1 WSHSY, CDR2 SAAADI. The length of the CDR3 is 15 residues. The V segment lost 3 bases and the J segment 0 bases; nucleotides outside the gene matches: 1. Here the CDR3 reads CASSDSGSSTDTQYF. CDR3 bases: TGCGCCAGCAGTGATAGCGGGAGTAGCACAGATACGCAGTATTTT.

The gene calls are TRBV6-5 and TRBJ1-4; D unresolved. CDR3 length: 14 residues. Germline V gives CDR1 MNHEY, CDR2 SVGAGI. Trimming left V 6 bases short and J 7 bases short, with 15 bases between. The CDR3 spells CASSPRAALEKLFF. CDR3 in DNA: TGTGCCAGCAGCCCGAGGGCCGCCCTTGAAAAACTGTTTTTT.

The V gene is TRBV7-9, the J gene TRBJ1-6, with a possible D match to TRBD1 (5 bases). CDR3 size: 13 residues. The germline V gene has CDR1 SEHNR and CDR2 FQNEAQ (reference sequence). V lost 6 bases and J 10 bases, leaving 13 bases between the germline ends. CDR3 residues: CASSIDKGSPLHF. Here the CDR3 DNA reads TGTGCCAGCAGTATAGACAAGGGGTCACCCCTCCACTTT. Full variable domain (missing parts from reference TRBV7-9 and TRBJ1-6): DTGVSQNPRHKITKRGQNVTFRCDPISEHNRLYWYRQTLGQGPEFLTYFQNEAQLEKSRLLSDRFSAERPKGSFSTLEIQRTEQGDSAMYLCASSIDKGSPLHFGNGTRLTVT.

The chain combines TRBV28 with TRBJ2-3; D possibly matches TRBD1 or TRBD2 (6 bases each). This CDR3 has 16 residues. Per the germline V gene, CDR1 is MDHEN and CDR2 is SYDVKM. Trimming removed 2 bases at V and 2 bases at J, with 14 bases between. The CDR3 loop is CASSLTPGAPTDTQYF. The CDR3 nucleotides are TGTGCCAGCAGTTTAACCCCGGGGGCCCCCACAGATACGCAGTATTTT.

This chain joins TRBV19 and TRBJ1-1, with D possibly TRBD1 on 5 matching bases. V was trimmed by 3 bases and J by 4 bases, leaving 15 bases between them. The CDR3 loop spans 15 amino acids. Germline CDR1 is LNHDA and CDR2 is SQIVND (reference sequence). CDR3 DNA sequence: TGTGCCAGTAGTATCCCCGGGCGGGGGGGCACTGAAGCTTTCTTT. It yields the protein CASSIPGRGGTEAFF.

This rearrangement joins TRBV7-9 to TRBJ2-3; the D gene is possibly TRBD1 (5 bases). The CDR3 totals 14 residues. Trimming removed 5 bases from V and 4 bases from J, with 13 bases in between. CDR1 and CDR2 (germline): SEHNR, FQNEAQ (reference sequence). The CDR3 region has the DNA TGTGCCAGCAGCCCGGCCCCAGGGTCAGATACGCAGTATTTT. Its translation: CASSPAPGSDTQYF.

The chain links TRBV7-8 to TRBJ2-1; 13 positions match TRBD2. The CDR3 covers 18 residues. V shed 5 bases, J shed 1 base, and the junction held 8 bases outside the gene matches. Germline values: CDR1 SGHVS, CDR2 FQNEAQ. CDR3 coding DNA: TGTGCCAGCAGCCGGCGGACTAGCGGGAGTTTATCCTACAATGAGCAGTTCTTC. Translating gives CASSRRTSGSLSYNEQFF.

CDR3 DNA sequence: TGTGCCAGCAGTCCGACGGGAAACTATGGCTACACCTTC. Its translation is CASSPTGNYGYTF. The V gene is TRBV12-3 or TRBV12-4, the J gene TRBJ1-2, with D unresolved. The germline V and J ends were trimmed by 5 bases and 2 bases, with 9 bases remaining between them. This CDR3 is 13 amino acids long.

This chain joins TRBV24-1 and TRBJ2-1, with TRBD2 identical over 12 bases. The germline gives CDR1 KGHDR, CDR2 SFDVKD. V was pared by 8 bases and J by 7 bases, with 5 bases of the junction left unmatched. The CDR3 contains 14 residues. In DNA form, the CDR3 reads TGTGCCACCACGCCTAGCGGGAGGGGGAATGAGCAGTTCTTC. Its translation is CATTPSGRGNEQFF.

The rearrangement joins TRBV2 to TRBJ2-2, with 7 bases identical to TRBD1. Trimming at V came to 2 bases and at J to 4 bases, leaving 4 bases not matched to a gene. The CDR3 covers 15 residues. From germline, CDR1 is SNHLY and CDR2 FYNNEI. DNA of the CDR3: TGTGCCAGCAGTGAATTTAGGGGGCCCACCGGGGAGCTGTTTTTT. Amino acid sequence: CASSEFRGPTGELFF.

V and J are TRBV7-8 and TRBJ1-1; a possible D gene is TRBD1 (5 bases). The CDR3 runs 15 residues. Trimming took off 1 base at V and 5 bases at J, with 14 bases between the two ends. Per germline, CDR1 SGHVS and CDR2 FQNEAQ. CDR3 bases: TGTGCCAGCAGCTTAGGAACAGGAGGGGCTACTGAAGCTTTCTTT. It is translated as CASSLGTGGATEAFF.

CDR3 sequence reads: CASSLSGTGPLYGYTF. In DNA, the CDR3 is TGTGCCAGCAGTTTATCCGGGACAGGGCCCCTCTATGGCTACACCTTC. V gene TRBV27 combines with J gene TRBJ1-2; 9 bases agree with TRBD1. The CDR3 loop spans 16 amino acids. V was pared by 0 bases and J by 4 bases, with 6 bases of the junction left unmatched. CDR1 is MNHEY, CDR2 SMNVEV, per germline (reference sequence).

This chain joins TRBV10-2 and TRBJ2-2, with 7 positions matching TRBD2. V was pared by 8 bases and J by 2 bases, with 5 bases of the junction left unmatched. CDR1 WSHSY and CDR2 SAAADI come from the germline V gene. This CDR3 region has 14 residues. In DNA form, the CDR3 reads TGCGCCAGCTGGATAGCGGGCAACACCGGGGAGCTGTTTTTT. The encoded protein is CASWIAGNTGELFF.

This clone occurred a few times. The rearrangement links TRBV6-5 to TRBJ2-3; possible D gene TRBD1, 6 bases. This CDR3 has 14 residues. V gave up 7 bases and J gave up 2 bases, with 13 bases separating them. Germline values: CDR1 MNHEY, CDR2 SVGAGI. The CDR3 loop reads CASNTGTYTDTQYF. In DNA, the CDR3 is TGTGCCAGCAACACCGGGACATACACAGATACGCAGTATTTT.

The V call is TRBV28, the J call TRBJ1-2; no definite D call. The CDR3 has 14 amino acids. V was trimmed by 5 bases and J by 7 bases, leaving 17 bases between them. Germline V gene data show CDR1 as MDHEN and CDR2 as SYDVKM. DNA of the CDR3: TGTGCCAGCAGTCCAACTAGAGCGTCAACTGGCTACACCTTC. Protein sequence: CASSPTRASTGYTF.

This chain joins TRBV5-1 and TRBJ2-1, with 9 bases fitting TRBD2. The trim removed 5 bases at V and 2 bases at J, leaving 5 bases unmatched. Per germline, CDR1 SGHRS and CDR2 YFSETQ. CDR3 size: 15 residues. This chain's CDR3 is CASSDGLATYNEQFF. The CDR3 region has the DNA TGCGCCAGCAGTGACGGACTAGCGACCTACAATGAGCAGTTCTTC.

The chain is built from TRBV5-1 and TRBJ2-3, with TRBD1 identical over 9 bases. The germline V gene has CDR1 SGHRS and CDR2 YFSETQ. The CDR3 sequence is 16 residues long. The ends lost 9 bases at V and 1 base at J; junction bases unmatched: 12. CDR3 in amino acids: CATGTGRRGGTDTQYF. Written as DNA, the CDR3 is TGCGCCACCGGGACAGGGAGAAGAGGGGGCACAGATACGCAGTATTTT.

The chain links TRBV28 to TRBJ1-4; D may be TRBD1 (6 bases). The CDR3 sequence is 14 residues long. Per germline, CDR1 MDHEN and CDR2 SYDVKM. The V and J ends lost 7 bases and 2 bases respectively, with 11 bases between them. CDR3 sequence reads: CASTGAATNEKLFF. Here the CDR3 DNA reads TGTGCCAGCACAGGGGCAGCGACTAATGAAAAACTGTTTTTT.

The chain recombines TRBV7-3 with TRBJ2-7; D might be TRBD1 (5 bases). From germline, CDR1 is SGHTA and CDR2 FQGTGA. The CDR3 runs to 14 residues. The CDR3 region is CPRNSREKAYEQYF. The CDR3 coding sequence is TGTCCCCGAAATAGCAGGGAAAAGGCCTACGAGCAGTACTTC.

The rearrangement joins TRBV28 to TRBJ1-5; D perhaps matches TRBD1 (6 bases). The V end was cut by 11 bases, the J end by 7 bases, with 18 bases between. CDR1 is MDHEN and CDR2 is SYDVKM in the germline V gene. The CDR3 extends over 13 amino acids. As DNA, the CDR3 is TGTGCCTCCGAGGGGGGGGCAAGACAGCCCCAGCATTTT. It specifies CASEGGARQPQHF.

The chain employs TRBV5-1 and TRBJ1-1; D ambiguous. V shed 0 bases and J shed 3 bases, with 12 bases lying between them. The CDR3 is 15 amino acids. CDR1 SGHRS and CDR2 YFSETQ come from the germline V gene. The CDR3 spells CASSLGLGGDTEAFF. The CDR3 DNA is TGCGCCAGCAGCTTGGGGTTGGGCGGGGACACTGAAGCTTTCTTT.

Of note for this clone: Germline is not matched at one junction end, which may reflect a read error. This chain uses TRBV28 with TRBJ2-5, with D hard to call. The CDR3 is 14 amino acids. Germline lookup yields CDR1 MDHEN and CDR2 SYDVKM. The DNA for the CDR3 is TGTGCCAGCACTTTAGGAGAGTCCAGGTTTACCCAGTACTTC. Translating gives CASTLGESRFTQYF.

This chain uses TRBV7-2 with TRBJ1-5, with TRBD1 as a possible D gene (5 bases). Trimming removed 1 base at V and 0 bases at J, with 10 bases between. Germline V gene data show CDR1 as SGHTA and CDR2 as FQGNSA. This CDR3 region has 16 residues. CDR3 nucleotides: TGTGCCAGCAGCTTAGAAGGGGTACGTAGCAATCAGCCCCAGCATTTT. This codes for CASSLEGVRSNQPQHF.

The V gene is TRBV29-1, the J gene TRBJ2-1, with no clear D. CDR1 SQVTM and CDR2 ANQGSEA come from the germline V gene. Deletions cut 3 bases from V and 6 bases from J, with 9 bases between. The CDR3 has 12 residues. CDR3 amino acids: CSVDEATNEQFF. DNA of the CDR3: TGCAGCGTTGATGAGGCTACCAATGAGCAGTTCTTC.

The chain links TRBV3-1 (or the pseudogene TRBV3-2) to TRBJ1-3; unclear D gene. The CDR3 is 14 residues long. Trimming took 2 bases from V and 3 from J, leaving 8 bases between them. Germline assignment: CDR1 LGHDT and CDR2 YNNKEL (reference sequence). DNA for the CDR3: TGTGCCAGCAGCCAATCCGTCGTTGGAAACACCATATATTTT. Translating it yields CASSQSVVGNTIYF.